This T cell receptor (beta chain) was sequenced during a study of CD8 T cells in Susac syndrome. The junction had 8 bases not matched to a gene; V was cut back by 3 bases and J by 9 bases. Germline assignment: CDR1 MDHEN and CDR2 SYDVKM. The CDR3 runs to 14 residues. Random hexamers primed reverse transcription of roughly 0.5 to 1 ug RNA. TCRdb redid the calling of the immunoSEQ multiplex PCR reads with MiXCR, one entry per CDR3 protein. The sample carries 150,000 to 200,000 distinct CDR3 sequences, roughly 94% recorded once. Sequencing of TCR beta, carried out with a high-throughput approach, was applied to CD8+ and CD4+ T cells from the blood.

The source is a human donor in good health. The rearrangement links TRBV28 to TRBJ2-1, with TRBD1 matching over 7 bases. The sequencing input was CD4+ T cells from PBMCs. CDR3: CASSLPTGSFEQFF. The CDR3 nucleotides are TGTGCCAGCAGTTTGCCGACAGGGAGTTTTGAGCAGTTCTTC.